This T cell receptor (beta chain) was documented in a study of blood T cell repertoires in COVID-19. Study overall: Italy, Spain and the United States were the sources of the convalescent and acute COVID-19 samples.

Profiled with immunoSEQ multiplex PCR; TCRdb holds only in-frame clones, not every one. Of 50,000 or so clones in the sample, roughly 82% were seen once. CDR1 is SQVTM, CDR2 ANQGSEA, per germline. Trimming took 7 bases from V and 5 from J, leaving 14 bases between them. The CDR3 is 12 residues long. Sequencing used peripheral blood. The chain has TRBV29-1 and TRBJ1-1; possible D gene TRBD1, 6 bases. This clonotype was obtained from a man aged 35 to 55 with acute or convalescent COVID-19. CDR3 DNA sequence: TGCAGCGCATTGTCAGGGGTGACTGAAGCTTTCTTT. Translated, it gives CSALSGVTEAFF.